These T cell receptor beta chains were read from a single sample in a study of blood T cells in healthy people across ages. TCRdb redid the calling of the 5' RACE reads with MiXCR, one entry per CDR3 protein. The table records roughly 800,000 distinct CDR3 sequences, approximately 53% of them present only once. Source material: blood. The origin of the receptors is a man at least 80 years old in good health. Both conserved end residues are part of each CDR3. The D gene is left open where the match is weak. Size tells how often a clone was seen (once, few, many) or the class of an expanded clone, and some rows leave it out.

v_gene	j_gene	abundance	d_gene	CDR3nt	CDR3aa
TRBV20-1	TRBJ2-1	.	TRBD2	TGCAGTGCTAGAGCGCAGGGCTTAGCGGGATTCTCCTACAATGAGCAGTTCTTC	CSARAQGLAGFSYNEQFF
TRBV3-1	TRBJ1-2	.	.	TGTGCCAGCAGCCAAGGGCGGCCCTATGGCTACACCTTC	CASSQGRPYGYTF
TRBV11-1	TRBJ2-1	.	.	TGTGCCAGCAGCTTGCGGGACCCATTACATCAGTTCTTC	CASSLRDPLHQFF
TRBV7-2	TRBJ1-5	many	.	TGTGCCAGCAGCTTCGACAGATATCAGCCCCAGCATTTT	CASSFDRYQPQHF
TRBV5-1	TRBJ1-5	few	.	TGCGCCAGCAGCTTGACCTCAGGGCAGCCCCAGCATTTT	CASSLTSGQPQHF
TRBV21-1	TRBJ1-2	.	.	TGTGCCAGCAGCAAAGGTGAGGACAGTAACTATGGCTACACCTTC	CASSKGEDSNYGYTF
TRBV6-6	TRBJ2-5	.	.	TGTGCCAGCAGTTATGACGAGACCCAGTACTTC	CASSYDETQYF
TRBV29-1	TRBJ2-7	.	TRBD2	TGCAGCGTTGAAAGCGGGAACGAGCAGTACTTC	CSVESGNEQYF
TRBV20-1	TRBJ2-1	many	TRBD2	TGCAGTGCTAGGCCCCCGGGGAGGGGTGAGCAGTTCTTC	CSARPPGRGEQFF
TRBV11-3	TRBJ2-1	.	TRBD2	TGTGCCAGCAGCGCGGGGGGGCGCGGGAGCTACAATGAGCAGTTCTTC	CASSAGGRGSYNEQFF
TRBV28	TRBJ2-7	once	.	TGTGCCAGCAGTGGCGGGCTTCGAGCATACGAGCAGTACTTC	CASSGGLRAYEQYF
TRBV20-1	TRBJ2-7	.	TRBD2	TGCAGTGCACACCGGGCGGGAGACACTACCTACGAGCAGTACTTC	CSAHRAGDTTYEQYF
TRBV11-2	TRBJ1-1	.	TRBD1	TGTGCCAGCAGCTTATTCGCGGAGAAGGGGACAGGGCGGACTGAAGCTTTCTTT	CASSLFAEKGTGRTEAFF
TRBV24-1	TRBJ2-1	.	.	TGTGCCACCAGTGATTCCCCTGGACGAACCCCAAGCGATGAGCAGTTCTTC	CATSDSPGRTPSDEQFF
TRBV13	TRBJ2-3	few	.	TGTGCCAGCAGCTTAGGGACAGGGACTCACAGATACGCGTATTTT	CASSLGTGTHRYAYF
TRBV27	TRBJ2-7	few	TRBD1	TGTGCCAGCAGAGACAGGGGTGGTTCCTACGAGCAGTACTTC	CASRDRGGSYEQYF
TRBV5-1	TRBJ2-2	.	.	TGCGCCAGCAGCTTGGGGCTGAACGCGAACACCGGGGAGCTGTTTTTT	CASSLGLNANTGELFF
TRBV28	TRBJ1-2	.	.	TGTGCCAGCAGTGCTCGGGGGATAGGAGGCTACACCTTC	CASSARGIGGYTF
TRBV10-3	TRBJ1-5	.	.	TGTGCCATCAGCAGACCGAATCAGCCCCAGCATTTT	CAISRPNQPQHF
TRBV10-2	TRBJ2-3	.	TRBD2	TGCGCCAGCAGTGAGTCGATCCCTAGCGGTAGATACGCGTATTTT	CASSESIPSGRYAYF
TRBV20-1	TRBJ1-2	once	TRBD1	TGCAGTGCTAGAGACTTGGACAGGGGGCAAGACTACACCTTC	CSARDLDRGQDYTF
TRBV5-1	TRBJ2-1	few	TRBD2	TGCGCCAGCAGCTTGACCGGGAGGGCCTCCTACAATGAGCAGTTCTTC	CASSLTGRASYNEQFF
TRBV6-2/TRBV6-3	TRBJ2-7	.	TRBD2	TGTGCCAGCAGCAAGGCGACTAGCGTCGCCTACGAGCAGTACTTC	CASSKATSVAYEQYF
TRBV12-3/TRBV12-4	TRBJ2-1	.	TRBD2	TGTGCCAGCACCGAAGGGGCGGGAGACCACAATGAGCAGTTCTTC	CASTEGAGDHNEQFF
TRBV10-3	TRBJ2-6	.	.	TGTGCCATCAGTGAGTCGAACCAGGGTCCGAAGAACGTCCTGACTTTC	CAISESNQGPKNVLTF
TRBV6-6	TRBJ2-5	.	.	TGTGCCAGCAGAAGGGGGCTCGGGGTAGGCGGGGGAGAGACCCAGTACTTC	CASRRGLGVGGGETQYF
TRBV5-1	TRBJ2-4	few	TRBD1	TGCGCCAGCAGCCCCTCCGGGACAGGGGGCACCAAAAACATTCAGTACTTC	CASSPSGTGGTKNIQYF
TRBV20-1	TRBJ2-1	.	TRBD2	TGCAGTGCTAGAGATCCCGCCCGGGACTACCCTTACAATGAGCAGTTCTTC	CSARDPARDYPYNEQFF
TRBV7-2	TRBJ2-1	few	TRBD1	TGTGCCAGCAGCTTAGGGGGGACAGGAATTGAGCAGTTCTTC	CASSLGGTGIEQFF
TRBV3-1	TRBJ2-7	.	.	TGTGCCAGCAGCCAAGGTTTACAGGGCTGGCGCTACTACGAGCAGTACTTC	CASSQGLQGWRYYEQYF
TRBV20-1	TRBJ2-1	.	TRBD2	TGCAGTGCTAGCCCTAACCTAGCGGGAGTACTAAACAATGAGCAGTTCTTC	CSASPNLAGVLNNEQFF
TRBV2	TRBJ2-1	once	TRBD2	TGTGCCAGCACCGGGACTAGCGGGAGTAGGGAGCAGTTCTTC	CASTGTSGSREQFF
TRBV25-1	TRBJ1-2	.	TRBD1	TGTGCCAGCAGTGTCGGACAGGGGGCGCGAGGCTACACCTTC	CASSVGQGARGYTF
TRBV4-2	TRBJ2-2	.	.	TGTGCCAGCAGCCAGGGACCACGCACCGGGGAGCTGTTTTTT	CASSQGPRTGELFF
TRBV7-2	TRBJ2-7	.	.	TGTGCCAGCAGCACCGCGGGAAGCGGCTCCTACGAGCAGTACTTC	CASSTAGSGSYEQYF
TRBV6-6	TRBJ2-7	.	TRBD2	TGTGCCAGCAGTTCCTTTAGCGGGGACACCTACGAGCAGTACTTC	CASSSFSGDTYEQYF
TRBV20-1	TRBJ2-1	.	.	TGCAGTGCCCACCCCGGGAAACCCCTTCATTCCAATGAGCAGTTCTTC	CSAHPGKPLHSNEQFF
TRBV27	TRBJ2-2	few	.	TGTGCCAGCGGGGAAGGCGGCACCGGGGAGCTGTTTTTT	CASGEGGTGELFF
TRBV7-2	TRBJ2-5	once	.	TGTGCCAGCAGCTTAACACAGGTTGGGGAGACCCAGTACTTC	CASSLTQVGETQYF
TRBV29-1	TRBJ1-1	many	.	TGCAGCGTTGACTGGAAGTCTGAAGCTTTCTTT	CSVDWKSEAFF
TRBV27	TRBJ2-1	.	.	TGTGCCAGCAGTCATAGACAGAGGAGCTCCTACAATGAGCAGTTCTTC	CASSHRQRSSYNEQFF
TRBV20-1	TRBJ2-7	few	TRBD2	TGCAGTGCTGCCGGGACTAGATCCAACGAGCAGTACTTC	CSAAGTRSNEQYF